Listed below are T cell receptor beta chains from one sample, sequenced in a study of T cell responses to AZD1222 COVID-19 vaccine. Profiled with immunoSEQ multiplex PCR; TCRdb holds only in-frame clones, not every one. This table holds around 140,000 clones, around nine tenths found once. The sample consisted of peripheral blood, taken on day 0 of AZD1222 vaccination. All receptors come from an adult in good health. The CDR3 runs from the conserved cysteine through the conserved F or W. D genes are given only for firm matches. The size entry is marked missing in some rows and otherwise reads once, few, many or a size class.

CDR3 DNA: TGTGCCAGCAGCCAATGGGGGTCGGGGGTTTTGAGGAACACTGAAGCTTTCTTT
CDR3 protein: CASSQWGSGVLRNTEAFF
clone size: -
D gene: -
J gene: TRBJ1-1
V gene: TRBV4-2

CDR3 DNA: TGTGCCATCACTACGGATTCAAACACTGAAGCTTTCTTT
CDR3 protein: CAITTDSNTEAFF
clone size: -
D gene: -
J gene: TRBJ1-1
V gene: TRBV10-3

CDR3 DNA: TGCGCCAGCAGCTTGGCCTTCCTTAACTATGGCTACACCTTC
CDR3 protein: CASSLAFLNYGYTF
clone size: few
D gene: -
J gene: TRBJ1-2
V gene: TRBV5-1

CDR3 DNA: TGCGCCAGCAGATTTCCGGACAGAGGAACCAATTCACCCCTCCACTTT
CDR3 protein: CASRFPDRGTNSPLHF
clone size: -
D gene: -
J gene: TRBJ1-6
V gene: TRBV4-1

CDR3 DNA: TGCGCCAGCAGCTCGGGCGGGTCTAAAGAAGCTTTCTTT
CDR3 protein: CASSSGGSKEAFF
clone size: -
D gene: -
J gene: TRBJ1-1
V gene: TRBV5-1

CDR3 DNA: TGTGCCAGCAGCCAAGATAGGAGGACAATTCAAGAGACCCAGTACTTC
CDR3 protein: CASSQDRRTIQETQYF
clone size: -
D gene: -
J gene: TRBJ2-5
V gene: TRBV3-1/TRBV3-2

CDR3 DNA: TGTGCCAGCAGCCAAGAGCTACTTAGAGAGACCCAGTACTTC
CDR3 protein: CASSQELLRETQYF
clone size: once
D gene: -
J gene: TRBJ2-5
V gene: TRBV4-2

CDR3 DNA: TGCACCAGCAGCCTGTCAAATGAGGGGGCAATATGGACTGAAGCTTTCTTT
CDR3 protein: CTSSLSNEGAIWTEAFF
clone size: -
D gene: -
J gene: TRBJ1-1
V gene: TRBV1

CDR3 DNA: TGTGCCACCGCCCCAGGCGCCAATCAGCCCCAGCATTTT
CDR3 protein: CATAPGANQPQHF
clone size: -
D gene: -
J gene: TRBJ1-5
V gene: TRBV24-1

CDR3 DNA: TGTGCCAGCAGTTACAAGGACAGGGTCTCCTACGAGCAGTACTTC
CDR3 protein: CASSYKDRVSYEQYF
clone size: -
D gene: TRBD1
J gene: TRBJ2-7
V gene: TRBV6-5

CDR3 DNA: TGTGCCAGCAGCTCGAGTAGGGGGGCTAAAGATACGCAGTATTTT
CDR3 protein: CASSSSRGAKDTQYF
clone size: -
D gene: -
J gene: TRBJ2-3
V gene: TRBV5-6

CDR3 DNA: TGTGCCAGCAGTTACAGCGGCTATGGCTACACCTTC
CDR3 protein: CASSYSGYGYTF
clone size: -
D gene: -
J gene: TRBJ1-2
V gene: TRBV6-5

CDR3 DNA: TGTGCCAGCACAACCGGGACAGGGAAAGCCGGGGAGCTGTTTTTT
CDR3 protein: CASTTGTGKAGELFF
clone size: -
D gene: TRBD1
J gene: TRBJ2-2
V gene: TRBV3-1/TRBV3-2

CDR3 DNA: TGTGCCAGCAGCTTACGGGACAGGGGGACTAGCGGGAGAAGAGGCGAGCAGTTCTTC
CDR3 protein: CASSLRDRGTSGRRGEQFF
clone size: -
D gene: TRBD2
J gene: TRBJ2-1
V gene: TRBV7-6

CDR3 DNA: TGTGCCAGCAGCAAAGGACCCCTAGGGGACGTGCGGTACTTC
CDR3 protein: CASSKGPLGDVRYF
clone size: few
D gene: -
J gene: TRBJ2-7
V gene: TRBV21-1

CDR3 DNA: TGTGCCAGCAGCTTGGGCACAGGGATCTATGGCTACACCTTC
CDR3 protein: CASSLGTGIYGYTF
clone size: -
D gene: -
J gene: TRBJ1-2
V gene: TRBV5-6